This T cell receptor (beta chain) was captured by sequencing in a study of PD-1 blockade in classical Hodgkin lymphoma. Measured with immunoSEQ multiplex PCR; TCRdb has only the in-frame clones, and not every one. The repertoire has approximately 58,000 clones, 91% of them found once; the top ten carry 8% to 13%. Details on this clone: The antigen is undetermined.

With no exception, relapse followed autologous stem cell transplantation in all patients, and brentuximab vedotin exposure varied. Best response was recorded as complete response, partial response or progressive disease. Study-wide results and caveats: Diversity in CD4+ TCRs, unlike that measured in CD8+ TCRs, had risen significantly by C4D1.

V was cut by 4 bases and J by 7 bases, with 15 bases left in between. The CDR3 is 14 amino acids. Germline V gene data show CDR1 as SGHRS and CDR2 as YFSETQ. This chain joins TRBV5-1 and TRBJ1-3; D may be TRBD1 (5 bases). This clonotype was obtained from a human donor with classical Hodgkin lymphoma. This material consisted of peripheral blood mononuclear cells (PBMCs), taken before the second cycle of nivolumab. CDR3 region: CASSRGREGNTIYF. As DNA, the CDR3 is TGCGCCAGCAGCCGTGGCCGTGAGGGGAACACCATATATTTT.